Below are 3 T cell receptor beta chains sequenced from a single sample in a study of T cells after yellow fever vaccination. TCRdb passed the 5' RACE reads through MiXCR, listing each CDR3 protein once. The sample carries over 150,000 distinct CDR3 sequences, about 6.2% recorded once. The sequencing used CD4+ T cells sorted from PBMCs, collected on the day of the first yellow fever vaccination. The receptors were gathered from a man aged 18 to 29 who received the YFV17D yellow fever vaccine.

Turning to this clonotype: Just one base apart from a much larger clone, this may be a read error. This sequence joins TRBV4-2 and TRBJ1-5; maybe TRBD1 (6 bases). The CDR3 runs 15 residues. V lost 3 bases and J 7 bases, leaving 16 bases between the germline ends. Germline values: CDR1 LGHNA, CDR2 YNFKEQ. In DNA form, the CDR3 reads TGTGCCAGCAGCCAGGGCCGGGGGCCCAAGCAGCCCCAGCATTTT. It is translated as CASSQGRGPKQPQHF.

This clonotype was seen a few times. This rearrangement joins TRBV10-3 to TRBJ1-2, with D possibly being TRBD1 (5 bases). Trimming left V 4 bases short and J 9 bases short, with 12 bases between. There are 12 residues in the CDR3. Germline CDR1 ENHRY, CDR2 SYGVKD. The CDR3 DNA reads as TGTGCCATCAGTGTGGGGCAGACGAGCTACACCTTC. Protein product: CAISVGQTSYTF.

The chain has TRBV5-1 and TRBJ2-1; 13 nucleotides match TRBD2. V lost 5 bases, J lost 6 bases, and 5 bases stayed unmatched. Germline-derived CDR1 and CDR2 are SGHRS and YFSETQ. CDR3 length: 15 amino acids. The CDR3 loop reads CASREGTSGVNEQFF. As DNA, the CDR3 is TGCGCCAGCAGGGAAGGGACTAGCGGGGTCAATGAGCAGTTCTTC. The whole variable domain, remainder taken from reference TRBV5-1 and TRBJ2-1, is KAGVTQTPRYLIKTRGQQVTLSCSPISGHRSVSWYQQTPGQGLQFLFEYFSETQRNKGNFPGRFSGRQFSNSRSEMNVSTLELGDSALYLCASREGTSGVNEQFFGPGTRLTVL.